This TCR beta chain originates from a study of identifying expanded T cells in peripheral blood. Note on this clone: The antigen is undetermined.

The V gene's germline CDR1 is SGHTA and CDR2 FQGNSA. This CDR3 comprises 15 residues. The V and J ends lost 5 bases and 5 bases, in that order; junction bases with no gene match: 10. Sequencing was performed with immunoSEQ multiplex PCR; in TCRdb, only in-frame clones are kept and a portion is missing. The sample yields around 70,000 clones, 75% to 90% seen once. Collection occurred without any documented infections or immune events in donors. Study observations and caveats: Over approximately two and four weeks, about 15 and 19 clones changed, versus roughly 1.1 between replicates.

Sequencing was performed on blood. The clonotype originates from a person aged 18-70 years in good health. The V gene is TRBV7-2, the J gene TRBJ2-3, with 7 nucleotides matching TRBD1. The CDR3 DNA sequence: TGTGCCAGCAGCCCACTGGGACAGATCGGAGATACGCAGTATTTT. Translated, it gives CASSPLGQIGDTQYF.